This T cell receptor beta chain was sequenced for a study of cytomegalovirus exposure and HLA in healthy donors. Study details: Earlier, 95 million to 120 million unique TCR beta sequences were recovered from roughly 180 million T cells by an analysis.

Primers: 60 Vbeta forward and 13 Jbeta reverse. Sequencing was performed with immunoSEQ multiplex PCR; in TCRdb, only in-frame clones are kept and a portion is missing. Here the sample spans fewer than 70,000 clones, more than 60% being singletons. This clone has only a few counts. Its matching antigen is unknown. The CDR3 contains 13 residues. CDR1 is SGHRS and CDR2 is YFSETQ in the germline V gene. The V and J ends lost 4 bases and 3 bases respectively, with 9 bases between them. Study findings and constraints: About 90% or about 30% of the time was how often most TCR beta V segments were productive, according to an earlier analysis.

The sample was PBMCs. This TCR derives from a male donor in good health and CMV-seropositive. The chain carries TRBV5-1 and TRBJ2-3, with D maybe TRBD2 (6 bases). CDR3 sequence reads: CASSDGSTDTQYF. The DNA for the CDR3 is TGCGCCAGCAGCGACGGGAGTACAGATACGCAGTATTTT.